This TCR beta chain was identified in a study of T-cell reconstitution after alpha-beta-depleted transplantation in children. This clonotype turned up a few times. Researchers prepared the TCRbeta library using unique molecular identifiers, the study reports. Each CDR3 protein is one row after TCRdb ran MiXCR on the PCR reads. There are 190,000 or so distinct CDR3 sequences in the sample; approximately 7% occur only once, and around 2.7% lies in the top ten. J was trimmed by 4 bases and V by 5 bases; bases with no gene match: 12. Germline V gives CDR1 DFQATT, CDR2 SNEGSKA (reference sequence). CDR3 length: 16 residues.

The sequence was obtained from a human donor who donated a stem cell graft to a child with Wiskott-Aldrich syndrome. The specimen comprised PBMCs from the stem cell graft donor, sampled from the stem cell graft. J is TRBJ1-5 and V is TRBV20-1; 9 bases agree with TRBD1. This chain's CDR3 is CSAAPGQGAGNQPQHF. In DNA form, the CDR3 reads TGCAGTGCTGCGCCGGGACAGGGAGCCGGGAATCAGCCCCAGCATTTT.